Listed below are T cell receptor beta chains from one sample, sequenced in a study of shared clonotypes between healthy human individuals. Repertoires were generated with immunoSEQ multiplex PCR, while TCRdb's copy carries only in-frame clones and drops some. This table holds hundreds of thousands of clones, 92% found once. The sample was naive CD8+ T cells sorted from blood. These TCRs come from a man aged 25-45 years in good health. CDR3s include the opening cysteine and the closing phenylalanine or tryptophan. D genes are given only for firm matches. Size tells how often a clone was seen (once, few, many) or the class of an expanded clone, and some rows leave it out.

D	size	V	J	CDR3	DNA
NA	NA	TRBV27	TRBJ1-5	CASSPLRGTVHQPQHF	TGTGCCAGCAGTCCACTGAGGGGAACAGTTCATCAGCCCCAGCATTTT
TRBD2	NA	TRBV5-6	TRBJ2-7	CASSLSGRGDNEQYF	TGTGCCAGCAGCCTCTCCGGGAGGGGAGACAACGAGCAGTACTTC
NA	NA	TRBV5-6	TRBJ1-2	CASSFNGNYGYTF	TGTGCCAGCAGCTTTAACGGAAACTATGGCTACACCTTC
NA	NA	TRBV25-1	TRBJ1-4	CASSEEGLGDEKLFF	TGTGCCAGCAGTGAAGAGGGGTTAGGGGATGAAAAACTGTTTTTT
NA	once	TRBV7-9	TRBJ1-4	CASSLVQGGLNEKLFF	TGTGCCAGCAGCTTAGTACAGGGAGGACTCAATGAAAAACTGTTTTTT
NA	NA	TRBV19	TRBJ2-7	CASSIFEGYEQYF	TGTGCCAGTAGTATCTTCGAGGGATACGAGCAGTACTTC
TRBD2	NA	TRBV7-8	TRBJ2-7	CASSPRTSGRAGYEQYF	TGTGCCAGCAGCCCGAGGACTAGCGGGAGGGCGGGTTACGAGCAGTACTTC
NA	NA	TRBV7-9	TRBJ2-1	CASSLTGTGTSESYNEQFF	TGTGCCAGCAGCTTGACCGGGACAGGGACTAGCGAGTCCTACAATGAGCAGTTCTTC
NA	NA	TRBV7-2	TRBJ2-1	CASSLELGNEQFF	TGTGCCAGCAGCTTAGAGTTGGGGAATGAGCAGTTCTTC
NA	NA	TRBV6-5	TRBJ2-7	CASTTPGTLGEQYF	TGTGCCAGCACCACACCCGGGACCCTGGGCGAGCAGTACTTC